Each of the 10 T cell receptor beta chains below was sequenced from the same sample in a study of CD4 T cells in relation to SARS-CoV-2 and coronaviruses. Unexposed donor CD4+ T cells date from about 2011-2018, before the COVID-19 pandemic. CD4+ T cells were isolated from the cells after about ten days of culture. Assay used: immunoSEQ multiplex PCR; TCRdb lists only in-frame clones, some missing. The sample contains 26,000 or so clones, around 76% of which appear only once. For these receptors, no antigen is known. The sequenced material came from CD4+ T cells from PBMCs, cultured in vitro. The receptors shown here come from a human donor in good health.

This clone was seen only once. The J gene is TRBJ1-3, the V gene TRBV7-2; possible D gene TRBD1, 5 bases. Trimming removed 1 base from V and 0 bases from J, with 13 bases in between. This CDR3 region has 17 residues. Looked up from germline, CDR1 is SGHTA and CDR2 is FQGNSA. Here the CDR3 reads CASSLERGRNSGNTIYF. CDR3 nucleotide sequence: TGTGCCAGCAGCTTAGAAAGGGGCCGAAACTCTGGAAACACCATATATTTT.

This clone has a handful of counts. The chain's CDR3 is CASSPRDGYGNQPQHF. The CDR3 DNA reads as TGTGCCAGTAGTCCCCGGGACGGATATGGCAATCAGCCCCAGCATTTT. The chain has TRBV19 and TRBJ1-5; TRBD1 is a possible D gene (5 bases). The germline gives CDR1 LNHDA, CDR2 SQIVND (reference sequence). This CDR3 spans 16 amino acids. Trimming removed 5 bases from V and 2 bases from J, with 16 bases in between.

The chain links TRBV7-2 to TRBJ2-3; D gene ambiguous. The ends were cut back, 0 bases at V and 5 bases at J, with 0 bases in the middle. The CDR3 has 11 amino acids. Germline lookup yields CDR1 SGHTA and CDR2 FQGNSA. The CDR3 DNA is TGTGCCAGCAGCTTAGCAGATACGCAGTATTTT. This codes for CASSLADTQYF.

This chain joins TRBV11-3 and TRBJ2-3; perhaps D is TRBD1 or TRBD2 (5 bases each). V gave up 5 bases and J gave up 0 bases, with 12 bases separating them. The CDR3 runs 15 residues. Per germline, CDR1 SGHNT and CDR2 YENEEA. CDR3 coding DNA: TGTGCCAGCAGCCGGGACGCAAAAAGCACAGATACGCAGTATTTT. This encodes CASSRDAKSTDTQYF.

The chain employs TRBV18 and TRBJ2-5; D is ambiguous. Trimming stripped 2 bases from V and 5 bases from J, with 3 bases between. CDR1 KGHSH and CDR2 LQKENI come from the germline V gene. The length of the CDR3 is 11 residues. CDR3 loop: CASSPGETQYF. DNA of the CDR3: TGTGCCAGCTCACCAGGGGAGACCCAGTACTTC.

This sequence joins TRBV7-2 and TRBJ2-6; D call uncertain. V was pared by 1 base and J by 1 base, with 11 bases between. This CDR3 contains 17 residues. Germline loops: CDR1 SGHTA, CDR2 FQGNSA. The CDR3 region is CASSLDLRPSGANVLTF. The CDR3 nucleotides read TGTGCCAGCAGCTTAGATCTCAGACCTTCTGGGGCCAACGTCCTGACTTTC.

The chain couples TRBV5-1 to TRBJ2-2, with 13 bases fitting TRBD2. The ends lost 4 bases at V and 0 bases at J; junction bases unmatched: 3. The CDR3 loop spans 17 amino acids. Germline CDR1 SGHRS, CDR2 YFSETQ. This CDR3 reads CASSPGLAGANTGELFF. The CDR3 DNA sequence: TGCGCCAGCAGCCCAGGACTAGCGGGGGCGAACACCGGGGAGCTGTTTTTT.

This rearrangement joins TRBV5-6 to TRBJ2-3; 14 bases are a match to TRBD2. Germline CDR1 is SGHDT and CDR2 is YYEEEE. This CDR3 has 17 amino acids. Unmatched junction bases numbered 5, after V lost 2 bases and J lost 3 bases. The CDR3: CASSFKGTSGGTDTQYF. In nucleotides, the CDR3 is TGTGCCAGCAGCTTTAAAGGGACTAGCGGGGGAACAGATACGCAGTATTTT.

V is TRBV7-2 and J is TRBJ2-7, with D perhaps given as TRBD1 or TRBD2 (6 bases each). With 5 bases removed from V and 2 bases from J, the gap between germline ends came to 16 bases. The CDR3 is made up of 15 amino acids. Germline assignment: CDR1 SGHTA and CDR2 FQGNSA. CDR3 bases: TGTGCCAGCAGCGTGGGGGGCAGGAATCCCTACGAGCAGTACTTC. The encoded protein is CASSVGGRNPYEQYF.

This chain uses TRBV9 with TRBJ1-3; the match to TRBD1 covers 9 bases. This CDR3 has 18 residues. CDR1 and CDR2 from the germline V gene are SGDLS and YYNGEE. Unmatched junction bases numbered 11, after V lost 0 bases and J lost 4 bases. The CDR3, as DNA: TGTGCCAGCAGCGTAGCTGGTGGGACAGGGTGGGGGGGAAACACCATATATTTT. Translating it yields CASSVAGGTGWGGNTIYF.